The following is a TCR beta chain sequence with its context. Its antigen is not identified. CDR1 is MNHNY, CDR2 SVGAGI, per germline (reference sequence). V lost 5 bases to trimming and J lost 9 bases, with 14 bases between them. This CDR3 is built from 12 residues. No infections or other immune events were documented during collection. Assay used: immunoSEQ multiplex PCR; TCRdb lists only in-frame clones, some missing. The table includes approximately 86,000 clones, about 85% detected once. These data come from a study of identifying expanded T cells in peripheral blood. Study outcomes and limitations: About 1.2 clones differed between technical replicates, versus around 15 and 19 over time. Approximately two-week clone count variance significantly increased as total template count grew.

This sequence joins TRBV6-6 and TRBJ2-7; D not resolved. The sample was blood. The sequence was collected from a person aged 18-70 years in good health. The CDR3 loop reads CASSLESEWQYF. The DNA of the CDR3 is TGTGCCAGCAGTCTGGAGTCGGAGTGGCAGTACTTC.